This T cell receptor (beta chain) was identified during a study of T cell responses to AZD1222 COVID-19 vaccine. Germline CDR1 and CDR2: LGHNA and YNFKEQ. V gave up 0 bases and J gave up 0 bases, with 9 bases separating them. This CDR3 spans 16 amino acids. TCRdb's copy holds only in-frame clones and misses some; the assay was immunoSEQ multiplex PCR. Of about 83,000 clones detected, under 95% appear once; the ten largest clones hold around 28%. The sequenced sample was peripheral blood, obtained 28 days after the second AZD1222 dose. The gene calls are TRBV4-2 and TRBJ2-1; D possibly matches TRBD1 or TRBD2 (5 bases each). This clonotype was obtained from an adult who received the AZD1222 COVID-19 vaccine. The CDR3 region has the DNA TGTGCCAGCAGCCAAGATGGGGGTAGCTCCTACAATGAGCAGTTCTTC. It yields the protein CASSQDGGSSYNEQFF.